These 14 T cell receptor beta chains came from one sample sequenced in a study of multiple sclerosis patients with progressive multifocal leukoencephalopathy. Profiled with immunoSEQ multiplex PCR; TCRdb holds only in-frame clones, not every one. In the table there are roughly 32,000 clones, over 75% of which are singletons. Stated time point: time of PML onset. The material sequenced was PBMCs, taken from a patient treated with natalizumab. The receptors were sampled from a human donor with progressive multifocal leukoencephalopathy.

This chain connects TRBV30 to TRBJ2-7; possibly TRBD2 for D (6 bases). This CDR3 region has 14 residues. V was clipped by 0 bases and J by 2 bases, with 11 bases between them. CDR1 and CDR2 from the germline V gene are GTSNPN and SVGIG (reference sequence). The CDR3 protein is CAWSVGGVTYEQYF. The CDR3, as DNA: TGTGCCTGGAGTGTAGGCGGGGTCACCTACGAGCAGTACTTC.

This chain connects TRBV2 to TRBJ2-1; 7 bases are shared with TRBD2. Germline CDR1 is SNHLY and CDR2 is FYNNEI. V was pared by 6 bases and J by 0 bases, with 8 bases of the junction left unmatched. The CDR3 spans 16 residues. The CDR3 DNA is TGTGCCAGCAGCGAACTAGCGACTAGCTCCTACAATGAGCAGTTCTTC. This gives the protein CASSELATSSYNEQFF.

The rearrangement links TRBV27 to TRBJ2-3, with 14 nucleotides matching TRBD2. CDR3 length equals 16 residues. The germline V gene encodes CDR1 MNHEY and CDR2 SMNVEV (reference sequence). The ends lost 6 bases at V and 3 bases at J; junction bases unmatched: 5. Written as DNA, the CDR3 is TGTGCCAGCAGCCCCGGGACTAGCGGGAGAACAGATACGCAGTATTTT. Amino acids: CASSPGTSGRTDTQYF.

V is TRBV19 and J is TRBJ2-2, with 8 bases fitting TRBD2. The CDR3 totals 15 residues. V dropped 7 bases and J dropped 5; count of bases not matched to a gene: 9. Germline CDR1 and CDR2: LNHDA and SQIVND (reference sequence). CDR3 region: CASNGAGGGTGELFF. The CDR3 DNA sequence: TGTGCCAGTAATGGGGCGGGAGGCGGTACCGGGGAGCTGTTTTTT.

V and J are TRBV7-9 and TRBJ1-3; 7 nucleotides line up with TRBD1. Germline loops: CDR1 SEHNR, CDR2 FQNEAQ (reference sequence). The V gene end was trimmed by 3 bases and the J gene end by 0 bases; junction bases not matched to a gene: 14. There are 19 residues in the CDR3. The CDR3 loop is CASSFMGQPRQFSGNTIYF. DNA of the CDR3: TGTGCCAGCAGCTTCATGGGACAGCCCCGACAATTCTCTGGAAACACCATATATTTT.

The V call is TRBV7-3, the J call TRBJ2-7; maybe TRBD2 (6 bases). The CDR3 sequence is 12 residues long. V was cut by 4 bases and J by 7 bases, with 11 bases left in between. Germline values: CDR1 SGHTA, CDR2 FQGTGA. CDR3 nucleotide sequence: TGTGCCAGCAGCTCTGGGACTCCTGAGCAGTACTTC. It encodes CASSSGTPEQYF. Combining the CDR3 with reference TRBV7-3 and TRBJ2-7 gives the whole variable domain GAGVSQTPSNKVTEKGKYVELRCDPISGHTALYWYRQSLGQGPEFLIYFQGTGAADDSGLPNDRFFAVRPEGSVSTLKIQRTERGDSAVYLCASSSGTPEQYFGPGTRLTVT.

The chain is built from TRBV27 and TRBJ2-1; D unresolved. The CDR3 extends over 16 amino acids. Trimming removed 5 bases at V and 4 bases at J, with 18 bases between. Germline-derived CDR1 and CDR2 are MNHEY and SMNVEV (reference sequence). CDR3 amino acids: CASSGTLLGEYNEQFF. The DNA of the CDR3 is TGTGCCAGCAGTGGCACCCTGTTGGGCGAATACAATGAGCAGTTCTTC.

J is TRBJ1-1 and V is TRBV28, with unresolved D. This CDR3 comprises 14 residues. Trimming stripped 2 bases from V and 3 bases from J, with 10 bases between. Germline-derived CDR1 and CDR2 are MDHEN and SYDVKM. The CDR3 sequence is CASSLRQSYTEAFF. The CDR3 nucleotides are TGTGCCAGCAGTTTACGCCAGAGTTACACTGAAGCTTTCTTT.

The chain recombines TRBV2 with TRBJ2-5; TRBD1 aligns across 9 bases. V gave up 6 bases and J gave up 3 bases; unmatched junction bases: 5. The CDR3 runs 14 residues. Germline assignment: CDR1 SNHLY and CDR2 FYNNEI. CDR3 amino acids: CASSPGTGKETQYF. CDR3 DNA sequence: TGTGCCAGCAGCCCCGGGACAGGGAAAGAGACCCAGTACTTC.

The genes are TRBV7-2 and TRBJ1-1, with D possibly being TRBD1 (5 bases). The germline gives CDR1 SGHTA, CDR2 FQGNSA. V lost 5 bases, J lost 3 bases, and 16 bases lay in between. The CDR3 runs 15 residues. CDR3 sequence: CASSPLRQHYTEAFF. The CDR3 DNA reads as TGTGCCAGCAGCCCCTTGCGACAGCACTACACTGAAGCTTTCTTT.

This rearrangement joins TRBV11-3 to TRBJ1-1, with D perhaps matching TRBD1 (5 bases). CDR1 and CDR2 (germline): SGHNT, YENEEA. Trimming took 5 bases from V and 5 from J, leaving 9 bases between them. This CDR3 region has 12 residues. The CDR3 nucleotides read TGTGCCAGCAGCGCAGGGTTAACTGAAGCTTTCTTT. Translated, it gives CASSAGLTEAFF. Drawing the rest from reference TRBV11-3 and TRBJ1-1, the complete variable domain is EAGVVQSPRYKIIEKKQPVAFWCNPISGHNTLYWYLQNLGQGPELLIRYENEEAVDDSQLPKDRFSAERLKGVDSTLKIQPAELGDSAVYLCASSAGLTEAFFGQGTRLTVV.

This chain uses TRBV7-8 with TRBJ2-1; the match to TRBD2 covers 10 bases. This CDR3 has 16 residues. Germline V CDR1 and CDR2: SGHVS, FQNEAQ. The V and J ends lost 5 bases and 4 bases, in that order; junction bases with no gene match: 8. CDR3 protein: CASSQSLAGVYNEQFF. The CDR3 DNA sequence: TGTGCCAGCAGCCAATCTCTAGCGGGAGTATACAATGAGCAGTTCTTC. Using reference TRBV7-8 and TRBJ2-1 for the parts outside the CDR3, the full variable domain is GAGVSQSPRYKVAKRGQDVALRCDPISGHVSLFWYQQALGQGPEFLTYFQNEAQLDKSGLPSDRFFAERPEGSVSTLKIQRTQQEDSAVYLCASSQSLAGVYNEQFFGPGTRLTVL.

The rearrangement joins TRBV30 to TRBJ2-7; D gene uncertain. CDR3 length: 16 amino acids. The germline CDR1 and CDR2 sequences are GTSNPN and SVGIG (reference sequence). Deletions cut 2 bases from V and 5 bases from J, with 22 bases between. The CDR3 nucleotides are TGTGCCTGGAGTCAAATCGGGTTCGTGAGTATCCACGAGCAGTACTTC. Its translation is CAWSQIGFVSIHEQYF.

The chain combines TRBV9 with TRBJ2-5; TRBD2 might be the D (5 bases). Between the trimmed V and J ends, which lost 0 bases and 1 base, there was a span of 7 bases. CDR1 is SGDLS and CDR2 is YYNGEE in the germline V gene. The length of the CDR3 is 14 residues. The CDR3 region is CASSVGRTQETQYF. The CDR3 DNA reads TGTGCCAGCAGCGTAGGGAGGACCCAAGAGACCCAGTACTTC.